This T cell receptor (beta chain) was identified during a study of radiotherapy plus CTLA-4 blockade in lung cancer. Study-wide context: Under 20% of enrolled patients responded objectively, and approximately 34% had disease control.

Sequencing was performed with immunoSEQ multiplex PCR; in TCRdb, only in-frame clones are kept and a portion is missing. The sample consists of tens of thousands of clones, approximately 70% of them appearing once. The table lists this clone with a count of one. The study gave focal radiation plus ipilimumab CTLA-4 blockade to patients with chemo-refractory metastatic non-small-cell lung cancer. This TCR came from a human donor with non-small cell lung cancer whose response to radiotherapy plus ipilimumab could not be evaluated. The specimen comprised peripheral blood, sampled from a patient treated with radiotherapy plus ipilimumab.

The CDR3 protein is CASSHNAEQGNTYEQYF. In nucleotides, the CDR3 is TGCGCCAGCAGCCACAACGCAGAACAGGGTAACACCTACGAGCAGTACTTC. J is TRBJ2-5 and V is TRBV4-1; the D gene is possibly TRBD1 (6 bases). The J call is uncertain, as TRBJ2-7 better fits the DNA end. The V gene's germline CDR1 is MGHRA and CDR2 YSYEKL. This CDR3 comprises 17 residues.